Below are 4 T cell receptor beta chains sequenced from a single sample in a study of OX40 agonist ivuxolimab in advanced cancers. Profiling relied on immunoSEQ multiplex PCR, and the TCRdb table lists in-frame clones only, not all of them. In the table there are about 110,000 clones, around 93% of which are singletons. The sample in question was CD4+ or CD8+ T cells sorted from blood, obtained in a trial of the OX40 agonist ivuxolimab. The receptor source for this set is an adult with an advanced solid tumor such as melanoma, head and neck, liver or kidney cancer.

The genes are TRBV9 and TRBJ2-3; D unresolved. With 3 bases removed from V and 0 bases from J, the gap between germline ends came to 8 bases. Per germline, CDR1 SGDLS and CDR2 YYNGEE. The CDR3 has 14 residues. In DNA form, the CDR3 reads TGTGCCAGCAGCGACACTTCTAGCACAGATACGCAGTATTTT. Its protein product is CASSDTSSTDTQYF. The full variable domain, completed using reference TRBV9 and TRBJ2-3, is DSGVTQTPKHLITATGQRVTLRCSPRSGDLSVYWYQQSLDQGLQFLIQYYNGEERAKGNILERFSAQQFPDLHSELNLSSLELGDSALYFCASSDTSSTDTQYFGPGTRLTVL.

The V gene is TRBV6-4, the J gene TRBJ2-6; 7 bases align to TRBD1. V lost 4 bases, J lost 1 base, and 4 bases stayed unmatched. CDR1 and CDR2 (germline): MRHNA, SNTAGT. This CDR3 comprises 16 residues. The CDR3 nucleotides read TGTGCCAGCAGTGGCCAGACAGGGTCTGGGGCCAACGTCCTGACTTTC. Its protein is CASSGQTGSGANVLTF.

This chain links TRBV30 with TRBJ2-7; perhaps TRBD1 as D (5 bases). Germline V gene data show CDR1 as GTSNPN and CDR2 as SVGIG (reference sequence). The CDR3 spans 13 residues. Between the trimmed V and J ends, which lost 0 bases and 5 bases, there was a span of 11 bases. The CDR3: CAWSVRGLHEQYF. The CDR3 DNA reads TGTGCCTGGAGTGTAAGGGGTTTACACGAGCAGTACTTC.

This chain joins TRBV6-5 and TRBJ1-1; a weak D match, TRBD1 (5 bases). CDR3 length: 14 amino acids. Germline-derived CDR1 and CDR2 are MNHEY and SVGAGI. Deletions cut 6 bases from V and 3 bases from J, with 14 bases between. The DNA of the CDR3 is TGTGCCAGCAGGCCCCGGGACCGTGACACTGAAGCTTTCTTT. It translates to CASRPRDRDTEAFF.